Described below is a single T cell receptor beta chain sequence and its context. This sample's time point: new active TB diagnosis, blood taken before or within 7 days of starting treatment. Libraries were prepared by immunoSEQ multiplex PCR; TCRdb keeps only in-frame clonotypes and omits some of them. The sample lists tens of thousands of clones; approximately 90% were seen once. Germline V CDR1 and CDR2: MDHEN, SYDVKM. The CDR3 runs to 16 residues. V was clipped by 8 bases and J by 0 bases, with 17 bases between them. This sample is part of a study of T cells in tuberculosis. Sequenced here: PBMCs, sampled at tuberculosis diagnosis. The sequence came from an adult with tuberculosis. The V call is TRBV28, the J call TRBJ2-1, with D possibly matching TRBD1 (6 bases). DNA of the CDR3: TGTGCCAGCTTTACTTTGGGGGCAGCCTCCTACAATGAGCAGTTCTTC. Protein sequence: CASFTLGAASYNEQFF.